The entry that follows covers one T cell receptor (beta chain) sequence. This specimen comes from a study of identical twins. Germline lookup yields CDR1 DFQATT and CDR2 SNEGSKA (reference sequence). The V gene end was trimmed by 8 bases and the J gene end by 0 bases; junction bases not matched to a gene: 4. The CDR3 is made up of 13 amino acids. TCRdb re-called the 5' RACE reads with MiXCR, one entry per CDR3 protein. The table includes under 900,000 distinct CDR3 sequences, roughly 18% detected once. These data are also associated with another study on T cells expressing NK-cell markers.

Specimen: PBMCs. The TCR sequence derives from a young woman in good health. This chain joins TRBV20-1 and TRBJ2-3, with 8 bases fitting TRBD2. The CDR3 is CSRTSFSTDTQYF. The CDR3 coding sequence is TGCAGTCGGACTAGCTTTAGCACAGATACGCAGTATTTT.